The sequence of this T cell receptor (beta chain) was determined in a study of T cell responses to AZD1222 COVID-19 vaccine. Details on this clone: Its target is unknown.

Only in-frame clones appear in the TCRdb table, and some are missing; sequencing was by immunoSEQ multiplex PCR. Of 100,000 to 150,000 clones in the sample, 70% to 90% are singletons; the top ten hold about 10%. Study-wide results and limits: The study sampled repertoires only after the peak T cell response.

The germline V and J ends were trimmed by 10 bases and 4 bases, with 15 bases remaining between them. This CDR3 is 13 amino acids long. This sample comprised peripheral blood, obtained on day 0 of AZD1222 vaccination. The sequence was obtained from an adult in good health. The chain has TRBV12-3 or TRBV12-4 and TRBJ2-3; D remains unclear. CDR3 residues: CATYLSEADTQYF. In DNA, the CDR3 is TGTGCCACCTATCTCTCCGAGGCAGATACGCAGTATTTT.